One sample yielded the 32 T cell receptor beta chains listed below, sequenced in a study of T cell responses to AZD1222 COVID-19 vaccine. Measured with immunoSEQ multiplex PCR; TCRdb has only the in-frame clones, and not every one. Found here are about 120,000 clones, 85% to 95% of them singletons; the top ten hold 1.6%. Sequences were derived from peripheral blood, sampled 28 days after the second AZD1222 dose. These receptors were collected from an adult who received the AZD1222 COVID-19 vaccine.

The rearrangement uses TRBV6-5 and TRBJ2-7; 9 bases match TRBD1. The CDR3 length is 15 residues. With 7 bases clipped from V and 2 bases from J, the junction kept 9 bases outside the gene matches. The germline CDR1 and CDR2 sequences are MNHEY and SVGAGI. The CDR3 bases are TGTGCCAGCATTCCGGGGACAGGGCTCCCCTACGAGCAGTACTTC. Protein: CASIPGTGLPYEQYF.

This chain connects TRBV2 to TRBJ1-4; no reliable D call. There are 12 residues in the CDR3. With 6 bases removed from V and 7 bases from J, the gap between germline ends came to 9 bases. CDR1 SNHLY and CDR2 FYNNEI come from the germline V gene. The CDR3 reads CASREWGEKLFF. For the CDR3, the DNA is TGTGCCAGCAGGGAATGGGGTGAAAAACTGTTTTTT.

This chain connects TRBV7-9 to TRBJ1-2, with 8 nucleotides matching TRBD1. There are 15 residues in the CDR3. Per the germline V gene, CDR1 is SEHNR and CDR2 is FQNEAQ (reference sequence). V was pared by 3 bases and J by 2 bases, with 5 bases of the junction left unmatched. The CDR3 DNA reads TGTGCCAGCAGCTTCGCAGGGGGCGCGAACTATGGCTACACCTTC. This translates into CASSFAGGANYGYTF.

This CDR3 reads CATQPQDSNQPQHF. The CDR3, as DNA: TGTGCCACTCAACCACAGGACAGCAATCAGCCCCAGCATTTT. The chain combines TRBV24-1 with TRBJ1-5; a possible D gene is TRBD1 (5 bases). This CDR3 has 14 residues. The ends were cut back, 10 bases at V and 1 base at J, with 13 bases in the middle. Germline V gene lookup returns CDR1 KGHDR and CDR2 SFDVKD.

CDR3 DNA: TGTGCCAGCATCCAAGACAGGGTTGGCTACAATGAGCAGTTCTTC. Amino acids: CASIQDRVGYNEQFF. V is TRBV2 and J is TRBJ2-1; 7 positions agree with TRBD1. V lost 7 bases, J lost 3 bases, and 9 bases stayed unmatched. In germline, CDR1 is SNHLY, CDR2 FYNNEI. The CDR3 covers 15 residues.

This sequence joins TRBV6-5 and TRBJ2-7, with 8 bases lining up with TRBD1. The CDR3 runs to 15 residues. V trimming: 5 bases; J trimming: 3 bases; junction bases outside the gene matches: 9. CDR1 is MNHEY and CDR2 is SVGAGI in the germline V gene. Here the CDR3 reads CASSPLTGASYEQYF. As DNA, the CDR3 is TGTGCCAGCAGTCCCTTGACAGGGGCCAGCTACGAGCAGTACTTC.

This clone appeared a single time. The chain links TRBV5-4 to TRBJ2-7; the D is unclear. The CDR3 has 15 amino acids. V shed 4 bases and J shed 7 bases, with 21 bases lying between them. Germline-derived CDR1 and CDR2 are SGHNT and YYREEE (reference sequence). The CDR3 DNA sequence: TGTGCCAGCAGCCCCCAACGGCAGGCCCCAAGGGAGCAGTACTTC. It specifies CASSPQRQAPREQYF.

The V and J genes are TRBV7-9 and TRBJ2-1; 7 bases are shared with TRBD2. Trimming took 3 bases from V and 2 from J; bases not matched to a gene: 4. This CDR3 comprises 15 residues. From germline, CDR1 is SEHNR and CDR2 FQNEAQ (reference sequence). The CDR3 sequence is CASSLVRGTYNEQFF. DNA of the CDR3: TGTGCCAGCAGCTTGGTGCGGGGGACCTACAATGAGCAGTTCTTC.

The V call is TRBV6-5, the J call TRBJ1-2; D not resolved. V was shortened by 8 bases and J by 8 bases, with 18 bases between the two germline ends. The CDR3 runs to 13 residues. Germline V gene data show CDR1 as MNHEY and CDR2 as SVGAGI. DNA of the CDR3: TGTGCCAGCGAACCCACACGAGGATACGGCTACACCTTC. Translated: CASEPTRGYGYTF.

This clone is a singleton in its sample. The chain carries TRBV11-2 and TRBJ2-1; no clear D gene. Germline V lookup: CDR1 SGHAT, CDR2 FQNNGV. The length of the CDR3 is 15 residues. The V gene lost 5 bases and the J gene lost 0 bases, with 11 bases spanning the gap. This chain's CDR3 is CASSQAPGSYNEQFF. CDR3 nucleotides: TGTGCCAGCAGCCAGGCCCCGGGCTCCTACAATGAGCAGTTCTTC.

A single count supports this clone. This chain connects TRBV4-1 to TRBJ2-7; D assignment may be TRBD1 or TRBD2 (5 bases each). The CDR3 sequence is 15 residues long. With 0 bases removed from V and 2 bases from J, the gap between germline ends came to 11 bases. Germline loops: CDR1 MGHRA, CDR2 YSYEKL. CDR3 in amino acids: CASSQEWDGPYEQYF. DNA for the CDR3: TGCGCCAGCAGCCAAGAGTGGGACGGACCCTACGAGCAGTACTTC.

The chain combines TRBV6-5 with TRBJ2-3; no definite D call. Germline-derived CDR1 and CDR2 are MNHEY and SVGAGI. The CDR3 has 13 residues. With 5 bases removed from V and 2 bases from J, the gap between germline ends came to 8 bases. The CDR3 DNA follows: TGTGCCAGCAGTCACCCTACCACAGATACGCAGTATTTT. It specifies CASSHPTTDTQYF.

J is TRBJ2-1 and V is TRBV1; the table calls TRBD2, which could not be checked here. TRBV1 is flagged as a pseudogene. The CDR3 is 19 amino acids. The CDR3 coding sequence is TGCACCAGCAGCCAAGAAGTAGTGGGAGGGACTAAGCCTCTGTATGAGCAGTTCTTC. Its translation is CTSSQEVVGGTKPLYEQFF.

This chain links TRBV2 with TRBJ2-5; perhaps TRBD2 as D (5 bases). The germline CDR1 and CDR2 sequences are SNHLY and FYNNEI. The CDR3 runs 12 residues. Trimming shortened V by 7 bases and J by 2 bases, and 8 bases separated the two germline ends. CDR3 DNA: TGTGCCAGCAACCGGGGACAAGAGACCCAGTACTTC. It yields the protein CASNRGQETQYF.

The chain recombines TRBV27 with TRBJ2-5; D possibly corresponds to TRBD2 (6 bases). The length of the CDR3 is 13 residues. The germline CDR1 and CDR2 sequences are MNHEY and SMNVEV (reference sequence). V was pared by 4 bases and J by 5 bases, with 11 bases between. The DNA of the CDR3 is TGTGCCAGCAGTTACGCAGGGAGGGAGACCCAGTACTTC. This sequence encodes CASSYAGRETQYF.

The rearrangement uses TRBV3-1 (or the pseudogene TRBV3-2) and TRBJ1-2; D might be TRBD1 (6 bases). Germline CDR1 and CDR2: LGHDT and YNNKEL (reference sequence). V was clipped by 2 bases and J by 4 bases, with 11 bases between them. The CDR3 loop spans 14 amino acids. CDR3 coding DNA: TGTGCCAGCAGCCAACCAGGGGAGGTCTATGGCTACACCTTC. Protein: CASSQPGEVYGYTF.

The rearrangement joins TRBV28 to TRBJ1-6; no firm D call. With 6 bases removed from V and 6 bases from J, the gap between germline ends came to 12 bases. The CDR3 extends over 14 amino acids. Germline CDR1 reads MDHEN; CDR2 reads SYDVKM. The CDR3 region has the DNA TGTGCCAGCAGATCGACGGATTTTAATTCACCCCTCCACTTT. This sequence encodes CASRSTDFNSPLHF.

Here the CDR3 reads CASSLWGQGPNEQFF. The CDR3 DNA reads TGTGCCAGCAGTTTATGGGGACAGGGACCTAATGAGCAGTTCTTC. The chain uses TRBV27 and TRBJ2-1; 9 bases map to TRBD1. The germline V gene encodes CDR1 MNHEY and CDR2 SMNVEV (reference sequence). This CDR3 region has 15 residues. V gave up 1 base and J gave up 7 bases; unmatched junction bases: 5.

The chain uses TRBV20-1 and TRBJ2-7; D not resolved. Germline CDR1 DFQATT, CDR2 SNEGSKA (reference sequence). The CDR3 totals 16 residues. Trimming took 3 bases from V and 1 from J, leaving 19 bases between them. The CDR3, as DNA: TGCAGTGCTAGTGGTGGGCCCCCCGGTCGGTCCTACGAGCAGTACTTC. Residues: CSASGGPPGRSYEQYF.

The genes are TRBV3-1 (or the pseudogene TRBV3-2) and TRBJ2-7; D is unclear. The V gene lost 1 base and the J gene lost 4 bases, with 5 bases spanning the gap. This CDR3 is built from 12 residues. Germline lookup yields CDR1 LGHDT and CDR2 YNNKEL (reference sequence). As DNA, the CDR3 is TGTGCCAGCAGCCAAGTAGGTTACGAGCAGTACTTC. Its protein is CASSQVGYEQYF.

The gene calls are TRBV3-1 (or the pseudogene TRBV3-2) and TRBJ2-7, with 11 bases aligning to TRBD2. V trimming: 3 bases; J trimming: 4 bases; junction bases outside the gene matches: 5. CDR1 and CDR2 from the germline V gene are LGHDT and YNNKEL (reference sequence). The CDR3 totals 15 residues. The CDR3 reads CASSQGTSGWYEQYF. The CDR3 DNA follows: TGTGCCAGCAGCCAGGGGACTAGCGGTTGGTACGAGCAGTACTTC.

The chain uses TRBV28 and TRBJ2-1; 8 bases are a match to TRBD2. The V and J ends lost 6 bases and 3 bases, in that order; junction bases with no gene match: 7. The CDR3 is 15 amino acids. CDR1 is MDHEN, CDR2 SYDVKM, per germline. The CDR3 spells CASRGASGRYNEQFF. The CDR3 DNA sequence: TGTGCCAGCAGGGGGGCTAGCGGGCGCTACAATGAGCAGTTCTTC.

CDR3 sequence reads: CASSGSGTLQETQYF. In DNA form, the CDR3 reads TGTGCCAGCAGCGGGAGCGGGACATTGCAAGAGACCCAGTACTTC. The chain is built from TRBV4-2 and TRBJ2-5, with D possibly matching TRBD2 (7 bases). The CDR3 has 15 amino acids. V shed 5 bases and J shed 2 bases, with 15 bases lying between them. In germline, CDR1 is LGHNA, CDR2 YNFKEQ.

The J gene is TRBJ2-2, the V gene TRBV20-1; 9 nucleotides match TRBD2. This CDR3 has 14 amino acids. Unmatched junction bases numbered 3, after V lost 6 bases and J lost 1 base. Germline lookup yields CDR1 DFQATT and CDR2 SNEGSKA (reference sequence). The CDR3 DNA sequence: TGCAGTGCCAGTAGCGGGGGGAACACCGGGGAGCTGTTTTTT. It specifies CSASSGGNTGELFF.

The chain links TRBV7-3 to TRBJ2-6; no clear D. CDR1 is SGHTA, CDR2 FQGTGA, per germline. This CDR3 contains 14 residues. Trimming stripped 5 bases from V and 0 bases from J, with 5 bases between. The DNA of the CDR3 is TGTGCCAGCAGCCGACTCTCTGGGGCCAACGTCCTGACTTTC. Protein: CASSRLSGANVLTF.

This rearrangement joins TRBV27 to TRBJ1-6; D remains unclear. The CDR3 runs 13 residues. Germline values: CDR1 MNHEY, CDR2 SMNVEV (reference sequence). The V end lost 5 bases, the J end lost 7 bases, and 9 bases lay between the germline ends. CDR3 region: CASSLELNSPLHF. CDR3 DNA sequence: TGTGCCAGCAGTCTAGAGCTAAATTCACCCCTCCACTTT.

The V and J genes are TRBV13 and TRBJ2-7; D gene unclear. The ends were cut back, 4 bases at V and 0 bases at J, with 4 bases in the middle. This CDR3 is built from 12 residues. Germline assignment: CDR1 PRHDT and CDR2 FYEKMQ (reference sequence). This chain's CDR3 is CASSSSSYEQYF. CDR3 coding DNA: TGTGCCAGCAGCTCGAGCTCCTACGAGCAGTACTTC.

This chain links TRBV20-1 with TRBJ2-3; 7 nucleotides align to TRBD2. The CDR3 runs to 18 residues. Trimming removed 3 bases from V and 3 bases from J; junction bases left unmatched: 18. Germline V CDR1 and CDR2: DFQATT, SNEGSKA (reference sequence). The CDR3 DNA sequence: TGCAGTGCTAGTATTGGCGGGAGCCCGGGGTGGGGTACAGATACGCAGTATTTT. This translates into CSASIGGSPGWGTDTQYF.

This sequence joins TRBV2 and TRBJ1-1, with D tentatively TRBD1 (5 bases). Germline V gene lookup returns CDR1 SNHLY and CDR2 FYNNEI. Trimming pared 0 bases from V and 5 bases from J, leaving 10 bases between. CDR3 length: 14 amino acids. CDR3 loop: CASSEAGGVTEAFF. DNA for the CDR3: TGTGCCAGCAGTGAAGCGGGGGGAGTGACTGAAGCTTTCTTT.

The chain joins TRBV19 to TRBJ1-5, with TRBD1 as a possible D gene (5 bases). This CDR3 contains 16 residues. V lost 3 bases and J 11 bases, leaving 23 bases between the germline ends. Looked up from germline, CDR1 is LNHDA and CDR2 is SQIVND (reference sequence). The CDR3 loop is CASSMMEGRFRGAQHF. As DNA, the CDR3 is TGTGCCAGTAGTATGATGGAAGGACGGTTCCGAGGGGCCCAGCATTTT.

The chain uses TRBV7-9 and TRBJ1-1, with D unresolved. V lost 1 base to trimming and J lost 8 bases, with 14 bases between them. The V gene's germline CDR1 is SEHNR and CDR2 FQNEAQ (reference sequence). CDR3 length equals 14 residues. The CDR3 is CASSLGGTPGEAFF. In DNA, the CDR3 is TGTGCCAGCAGCTTAGGCGGAACACCGGGGGAAGCTTTCTTT.

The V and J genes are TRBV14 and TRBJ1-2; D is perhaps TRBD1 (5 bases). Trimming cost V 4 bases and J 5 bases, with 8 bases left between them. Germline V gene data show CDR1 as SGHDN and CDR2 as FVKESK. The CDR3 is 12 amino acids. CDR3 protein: CASSLTDYGYTF. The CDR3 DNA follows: TGTGCCAGCAGCCTGACAGATTATGGCTACACCTTC.